These 14 T cell receptor beta chains were sequenced from one sample in a study of T-cell reconstitution after alpha-beta-depleted transplantation in children. The authors prepared the TCRbeta library with unique molecular identifiers. TCRdb re-derived calls from the PCR reads in MiXCR, one entry per CDR3 protein. The sample holds 640,000 or so distinct CDR3 sequences, 16% seen once. The source material was PBMCs from the stem cell graft donor, sampled from the stem cell graft. These receptors came from a human donor who donated a stem cell graft to a child with acute myeloid leukemia.

This clonotype occurred many times. The chain recombines TRBV12-3 or TRBV12-4 with TRBJ1-2, with D possibly TRBD1 on 5 matching bases. The CDR3 is 15 residues long. Trimming left V 3 bases short and J 2 bases short, with 13 bases between. CDR3 loop: CASSFGDWRNYGYTF. As DNA, the CDR3 is TGTGCCAGCAGTTTTGGGGACTGGAGAAACTATGGCTACACCTTC.

This clonotype was recorded a few times. The rearrangement joins TRBV10-3 to TRBJ1-2, with 7 bases aligning to TRBD1. V was pared by 2 bases and J by 6 bases, with 9 bases of the junction left unmatched. Germline values: CDR1 ENHRY, CDR2 SYGVKD. The CDR3 has 15 residues. Written as DNA, the CDR3 is TGTGCCATCAGTGAGCCCAGAGAGGGACAGCATGGCTACACCTTC. Translating gives CAISEPREGQHGYTF.

The chain joins TRBV5-1 to TRBJ2-3; no clear D. The V gene's germline CDR1 is SGHRS and CDR2 YFSETQ. The V end was cut by 3 bases, the J end by 4 bases, with 9 bases between. The CDR3 spans 13 residues. This CDR3 is CASSSVSSDTQYF. CDR3 bases: TGCGCCAGCAGCTCGGTCAGTTCAGATACGCAGTATTTT.

The V gene is TRBV5-1, the J gene TRBJ1-2; 9 nucleotides agree with TRBD1. V was clipped by 3 bases and J by 8 bases; unmatched bases: 11. The germline CDR1 and CDR2 sequences are SGHRS and YFSETQ. This CDR3 comprises 15 residues. The CDR3 nucleotides read TGCGCCAGCAGCTCTTGGACAGGGGTGGATCGGGGCTACACCTTC. Translation gives CASSSWTGVDRGYTF.

This clonotype was observed a few times. The chain carries TRBV20-1 and TRBJ1-3; a weak D match, TRBD1 (6 bases). The CDR3 consists of 14 residues. V was clipped by 6 bases and J by 2 bases, with 14 bases between them. Germline CDR1 DFQATT, CDR2 SNEGSKA (reference sequence). The CDR3 coding sequence is TGCAGTGCCAGGGAGGGGGATGCTGGAAACACCATATATTTT. Translation: CSAREGDAGNTIYF.

The rearrangement uses TRBV27 and TRBJ2-7, with D possibly being TRBD1 (6 bases). From germline, CDR1 is MNHEY and CDR2 SMNVEV (reference sequence). V lost 9 bases to trimming and J lost 3 bases, with 9 bases between them. This CDR3 is 11 amino acids long. CDR3 loop: CASLQGYEQYF. In DNA form, the CDR3 reads TGTGCCAGTCTACAGGGCTACGAGCAGTACTTC.

The chain uses TRBV12-3 or TRBV12-4 and TRBJ2-1; D might be TRBD1 (6 bases). This CDR3 is 16 amino acids long. V lost 8 bases, J lost 5 bases, and 22 bases lay in between. CDR3 DNA sequence: TGTGCCAGCCGAGCCCACGGGGTTGGGGGCCACAATGAGCAGTTCTTC. Residues: CASRAHGVGGHNEQFF.

This rearrangement joins TRBV20-1 to TRBJ2-1; 8 bases are shared with TRBD2. The CDR3 contains 14 residues. The V and J ends lost 5 bases and 6 bases, in that order; junction bases with no gene match: 9. Germline V gene sequence: CDR1 DFQATT, CDR2 SNEGSKA (reference sequence). The CDR3 reads CSAHSGARGNEQFF. The CDR3 region has the DNA TGCAGTGCTCATAGCGGGGCTAGGGGCAATGAGCAGTTCTTC.

V gene TRBV3-1 combines with J gene TRBJ2-2; TRBD2 might be the D (6 bases). The CDR3 totals 16 residues. Trimming removed 4 bases at V and 5 bases at J, with 17 bases between. CDR1 is LGHDT, CDR2 YNNKEL, per germline (reference sequence). CDR3 region: CASSLGLPGWTGELFF. CDR3 nucleotides: TGTGCCAGCAGCCTGGGACTCCCTGGGTGGACCGGGGAGCTGTTTTTT.

This clonotype was observed many times. The chain couples TRBV20-1 to TRBJ2-1; 11 bases are a match to TRBD2. Germline loops: CDR1 DFQATT, CDR2 SNEGSKA (reference sequence). The length of the CDR3 is 15 residues. The junction had 7 bases not matched to a gene; V was cut back by 5 bases and J by 4 bases. CDR3 in amino acids: CSAAPGLAEYNEQFF. In DNA form, the CDR3 reads TGCAGTGCTGCTCCGGGACTAGCGGAATACAATGAGCAGTTCTTC.

The chain combines TRBV10-2 with TRBJ2-1; D is undetermined. Deletions cut 8 bases from V and 5 bases from J, with 13 bases between. The CDR3 runs to 13 residues. Germline V lookup: CDR1 WSHSY, CDR2 SAAADI. The CDR3 spells CASSNSLNNEQFF. The CDR3 nucleotides are TGCGCCAGCTCGAACAGCCTCAACAATGAGCAGTTCTTC.

This clonotype was counted at least ten times. The chain has TRBV5-1 and TRBJ2-2, with 9 bases fitting TRBD1. The trim removed 3 bases at V and 7 bases at J, leaving 4 bases unmatched. This CDR3 spans 14 amino acids. Germline V lookup: CDR1 SGHRS, CDR2 YFSETQ. In DNA, the CDR3 is TGCGCCAGCAGCTATCCGGGACAGGGCGGGGAGCTGTTTTTT. Amino acids: CASSYPGQGGELFF.

This clonotype has only a few counts. V is TRBV6-1 and J is TRBJ2-4, with unresolved D. Trimming took off 3 bases at V and 6 bases at J, with 12 bases between the two ends. CDR1 is MNHNS and CDR2 is SASEGT in the germline V gene. The CDR3 totals 14 residues. CDR3: CASSEGGVINIQYF. CDR3 in DNA: TGTGCCAGCAGTGAGGGTGGAGTCATAAACATTCAGTACTTC.

This clonotype was counted many times. The gene calls are TRBV20-1 and TRBJ2-4, with TRBD2 as a possible D gene (6 bases). This CDR3 has 17 residues. Trimming left V 3 bases short and J 6 bases short, with 24 bases between. Germline V gene lookup returns CDR1 DFQATT and CDR2 SNEGSKA (reference sequence). The chain's CDR3 is CSARIPLSGRAGNIQYF. CDR3 DNA sequence: TGCAGTGCTAGGATCCCTCTAAGCGGGCGGGCGGGAAACATTCAGTACTTC.